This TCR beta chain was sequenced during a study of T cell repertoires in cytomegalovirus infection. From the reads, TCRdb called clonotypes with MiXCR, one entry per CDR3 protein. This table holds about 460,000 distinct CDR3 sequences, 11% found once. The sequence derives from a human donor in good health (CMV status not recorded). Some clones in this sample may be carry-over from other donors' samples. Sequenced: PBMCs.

The CDR3 DNA is TGTGCCAGCAGCCTTACGGTCTCGACGACTGGGCAGTACTTC. Protein: CASSLTVSTTGQYF. V gene TRBV28 combines with J gene TRBJ2-7; D is ambiguous. Trimming removed 6 bases at V and 9 bases at J, with 21 bases between. This CDR3 comprises 14 residues. Germline V gene lookup returns CDR1 MDHEN and CDR2 SYDVKM.